The source of this T cell receptor (beta chain) is a study of blood T cells in healthy people across ages. General observations from the study: TCR beta diversity correlated strongly with naive T cell percentage.

Alongside a J-beta primer mix, a sample-barcoded 5' primer served in a second PCR lasting roughly 6 to 12 cycles. TCRdb re-analysed the 5' RACE reads in MiXCR, keeping a single row per CDR3 protein. The table lists approximately 1,000,000 distinct CDR3 sequences, about two fifths of them singletons. A remark on this clonotype: No antigen is known for it.

Per-sample PBMC isolation yielded at least 6.5 million cells. Total RNA extraction produced at least 5.5 micrograms (per sample) for the study. The CDR3 has 12 residues. Per germline, CDR1 ENHRY and CDR2 SYGVKD. V lost 5 bases to trimming and J lost 7 bases, with 11 bases between them. The material sequenced was blood. The TCR was taken from a man aged 18 to 29 in good health. The chain links TRBV10-3 to TRBJ1-2; D is undetermined. CDR3 region: CAISRFGAGYTF. The CDR3 bases are TGTGCCATCAGTAGATTCGGCGCTGGCTACACCTTC.